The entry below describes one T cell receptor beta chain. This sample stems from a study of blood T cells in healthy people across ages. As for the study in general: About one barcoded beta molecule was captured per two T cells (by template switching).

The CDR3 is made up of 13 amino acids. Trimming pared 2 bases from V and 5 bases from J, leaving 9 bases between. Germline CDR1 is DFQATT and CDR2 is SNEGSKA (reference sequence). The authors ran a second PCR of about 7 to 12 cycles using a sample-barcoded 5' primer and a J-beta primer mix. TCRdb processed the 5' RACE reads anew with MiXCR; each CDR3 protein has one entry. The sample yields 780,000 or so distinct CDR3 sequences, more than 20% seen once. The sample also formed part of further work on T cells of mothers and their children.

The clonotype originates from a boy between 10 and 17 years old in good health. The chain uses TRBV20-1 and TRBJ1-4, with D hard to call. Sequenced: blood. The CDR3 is CSARPGLNEKLFF. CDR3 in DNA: TGCAGTGCTAGACCCGGACTGAATGAAAAACTGTTTTTT.